Each of the 5 T cell receptor beta chains below was sequenced from the same sample in a study of shared clonotypes between healthy human individuals (dated by TCRdb to 2018 to 2021). Library preparation was by the immunoSEQ multiplex PCR assay. The clones in this table, taken by TCRdb from immuneACCESS, are in-frame only. Not every clone is retained; where verified, under half of the shortfall comes from an unresolved V gene, and the cause of the rest is unknown. The sample profile shows 2 million to 3 million clones; approximately 93% of them were found once. The ten largest clones represent approximately 0.37% of the sample. Input material: naive CD4+ T cells from PBMCs. The cell subset or site label of this sample denotes: CD45RA+ positively selected. The receptors originated from a man aged 18 to 29 in good health. Some clones in this sample may be carry-over from other donors' samples.

Turning to this clone: The same CDR3 arises from other DNA sequences in this sample as well. The chain carries TRBV18 and TRBJ2-7; tentatively, D is TRBD2 (6 bases). The V end was cut by 3 bases, the J end by 2 bases, with 11 bases between. The CDR3 length is 14 residues. The V gene's germline CDR1 is KGHSH and CDR2 LQKENI. CDR3 DNA: TGTGCCAGCTCACCCCCGGGGGTGACCTACGAGCAGTACTTC. Its translation is CASSPPGVTYEQYF.

This rearrangement joins TRBV10-2 to TRBJ2-3; TRBD2 aligns across 10 bases. CDR1 WSHSY and CDR2 SAAADI come from the germline V gene. The CDR3 runs 13 residues. V dropped 9 bases and J dropped 13; count of bases not matched to a gene: 13. The CDR3 spells CASAERSGRAKYF. DNA of the CDR3: TGCGCCAGTGCGGAAAGGAGCGGGAGGGCCAAGTATTTT.

This chain uses TRBV7-3 with TRBJ2-2, with 8 bases identical to TRBD2. After removal of 5 bases from V and 4 bases from J, the junction contained 9 bases not matched to a gene. The CDR3 spans 16 residues. Per germline, CDR1 SGHTA and CDR2 FQGTGA. The DNA of the CDR3 is TGTGCCAGCAGCCCCGAACTAGCGGCTATCACCGGGGAGCTGTTTTTT. Translating it yields CASSPELAAITGELFF.

This clone occurred a few times. The J gene is TRBJ2-3, the V gene TRBV4-2; D may be TRBD2 (5 bases). Trimming took 0 bases from V and 5 from J, leaving 27 bases between them. The CDR3 is 20 amino acids. In germline, CDR1 is LGHNA, CDR2 YNFKEQ. CDR3 sequence reads: CASSQEIYGRSSFSIDTQYF. The CDR3 DNA sequence: TGTGCCAGCAGCCAAGAAATTTATGGTCGTTCTAGCTTTTCTATAGATACGCAGTATTTT.

V gene TRBV28 combines with J gene TRBJ2-2; the D gene is possibly TRBD1 (6 bases). The ends were cut back, 6 bases at V and 1 base at J, with 12 bases in the middle. Germline CDR1 and CDR2: MDHEN and SYDVKM. This CDR3 has 15 amino acids. CDR3 residues: CASRNPDRNTGELFF. The CDR3 DNA reads TGTGCCAGCAGAAATCCGGACAGGAACACCGGGGAGCTGTTTTTT.